The 21 T cell receptor beta chains given below trace back to one sample, sequenced in a study of blood T cell repertoires in COVID-19. Sequencing was performed with immunoSEQ multiplex PCR; in TCRdb, only in-frame clones are kept and a portion is missing. The sample shows approximately 250,000 clones, 83% of them seen only once. The sequenced sample consisted of peripheral blood. The source is a human donor in a cohort sampled during active COVID-19.

The chain combines TRBV11-2 with TRBJ2-3, with TRBD2 matching 9 bases. Germline CDR1 reads SGHAT; CDR2 reads FQNNGV. J gave up 0 bases and V 3 bases, and 7 bases lay outside the gene matches. This CDR3 is 17 amino acids long. The CDR3 protein is CASSFSGGYSSTDTQYF. DNA of the CDR3: TGTGCCAGCAGCTTTAGCGGGGGCTACTCTAGCACAGATACGCAGTATTTT.

The chain is built from TRBV29-1 and TRBJ1-3; D is perhaps TRBD1 (5 bases). This CDR3 has 12 residues. Trimming took off 7 bases at V and 4 bases at J, with 11 bases between the two ends. In germline, CDR1 is SQVTM, CDR2 ANQGSEA. The CDR3 loop reads CSADSGGNTIYF. CDR3 DNA sequence: TGCAGCGCCGACAGTGGCGGAAACACCATATATTTT.

The chain has TRBV5-1 and TRBJ1-6, with 7 nucleotides matching TRBD1. Germline CDR1 reads SGHRS; CDR2 reads YFSETQ. V was pared by 0 bases and J by 7 bases, with 4 bases of the junction left unmatched. This CDR3 contains 15 residues. CDR3 nucleotide sequence: TGCGCCAGCAGCTTGGGAATAGGGGGCAATTCACCCCTCCACTTT. Protein sequence: CASSLGIGGNSPLHF.

The chain has TRBV27 and TRBJ2-7; 7 positions agree with TRBD1. The CDR3 covers 15 residues. Germline values: CDR1 MNHEY, CDR2 SMNVEV (reference sequence). V dropped 8 bases and J dropped 1; count of bases not matched to a gene: 11. In nucleotides, the CDR3 is TGTGCCAGCGCCATACAGGGGATAGAATCCTACGAGCAGTACTTC. Residues: CASAIQGIESYEQYF.

This chain links TRBV10-1 with TRBJ2-5, with 7 bases aligning to TRBD1. This CDR3 comprises 13 residues. V was clipped by 8 bases and J by 4 bases; unmatched bases: 7. In germline, CDR1 is WNHNN, CDR2 SYGVQD (reference sequence). As DNA, the CDR3 is TGCGCCAGCGGCAGGGGGTTTGGAGAGACCCAGTACTTC. This sequence encodes CASGRGFGETQYF.

This clone was detected only a few times. This chain connects TRBV12-3 or TRBV12-4 to TRBJ1-2; perhaps TRBD1 as D (6 bases). The length of the CDR3 is 11 residues. V was trimmed by 6 bases and J by 8 bases, leaving 10 bases between them. Written as DNA, the CDR3 is TGTGCCAGCAGAGGGGGAGTAGGCTACACCTTC. Its translation is CASRGGVGYTF.

This sequence joins TRBV7-9 and TRBJ1-1, with D tentatively TRBD1 (5 bases). From germline, CDR1 is SEHNR and CDR2 FQNEAQ (reference sequence). CDR3 length equals 13 residues. V was shortened by 7 bases and J by 4 bases, with 13 bases between the two germline ends. CDR3 protein: CASTQGGGTEAFF. The CDR3 nucleotides read TGTGCCAGCACTCAGGGAGGCGGCACTGAAGCTTTCTTT.

The chain is built from TRBV29-1 and TRBJ1-1, with D unresolved. Germline CDR1 is SQVTM and CDR2 is ANQGSEA. The V and J ends lost 4 bases and 1 base respectively, with 13 bases between them. The CDR3 is made up of 14 amino acids. The CDR3 DNA follows: TGCAGCGTTGCACGGGGTTCAACGAACACTGAAGCTTTCTTT. This sequence encodes CSVARGSTNTEAFF.

The genes are TRBV6-5 and TRBJ2-2, with a tentative D call TRBD1 (6 bases). Trimming left V 9 bases short and J 5 bases short, with 19 bases between. CDR3 length equals 15 residues. Per germline, CDR1 MNHEY and CDR2 SVGAGI. CDR3 sequence reads: CASLFRDTSTGELFF. DNA for the CDR3: TGTGCCAGTCTATTTAGGGACACCTCAACCGGGGAGCTGTTTTTT.

The CDR3 sequence: CASSLIGGGETQYF. DNA of the CDR3: TGTGCCAGCAGCTTAATAGGGGGTGGAGAGACCCAGTACTTC. V gene TRBV11-2 combines with J gene TRBJ2-5; possibly TRBD1 for D (6 bases). The germline V and J ends were trimmed by 2 bases and 4 bases, with 11 bases remaining between them. The CDR3 is 14 residues long. Germline CDR1 and CDR2: SGHAT and FQNNGV.

The genes are TRBV3-1 (or the pseudogene TRBV3-2) and TRBJ1-4; no firm D call. Trimming pared 4 bases from V and 8 bases from J, leaving 17 bases between. The CDR3 totals 15 residues. Germline lookup yields CDR1 LGHDT and CDR2 YNNKEL (reference sequence). The CDR3 sequence: CASSPPWGAEEKLFF. DNA for the CDR3: TGTGCCAGCAGCCCCCCCTGGGGAGCGGAAGAAAAACTGTTTTTT.

CDR3 loop: CASSQDSPEQYF. The CDR3, as DNA: TGTGCCAGCAGCCAAGACTCTCCCGAGCAGTACTTC. This chain connects TRBV14 to TRBJ2-7; D not certain. The CDR3 extends over 12 amino acids. Trimming pared 0 bases from V and 6 bases from J, leaving 6 bases between. Germline CDR1 SGHDN, CDR2 FVKESK.

This chain connects TRBV6-5 to TRBJ1-2, with D possibly being TRBD1 (5 bases). Deletions cut 5 bases from V and 8 bases from J, with 9 bases between. The CDR3 has 11 residues. The germline gives CDR1 MNHEY, CDR2 SVGAGI. The CDR3 region is CASSRGNGYTF. Here the CDR3 DNA reads TGTGCCAGCAGTAGGGGAAACGGCTACACCTTC.

The chain joins TRBV5-8 to TRBJ2-3; 8 bases are shared with TRBD1. Germline assignment: CDR1 SGHTS and CDR2 YDEGEE. The V segment lost 2 bases and the J segment 10 bases; nucleotides outside the gene matches: 3. This CDR3 has 12 amino acids. The CDR3 DNA reads as TGTGCCAGCAGCTTCGGACAGGGTTCGCAGTATTTT. Its translation: CASSFGQGSQYF.

The CDR3 sequence: CASSQDRGYGYTF. DNA of the CDR3: TGCGCCAGCAGCCAAGACAGGGGATATGGCTACACCTTC. The rearrangement uses TRBV4-1 and TRBJ1-2, with a possible D match to TRBD1 (6 bases). Trimming shortened V by 0 bases and J by 5 bases, and 7 bases separated the two germline ends. Germline-derived CDR1 and CDR2 are MGHRA and YSYEKL. The CDR3 is made up of 13 amino acids.

This clone was counted a few times. The rearrangement links TRBV25-1 to TRBJ1-5; unclear D gene. The CDR3 is 14 amino acids. The germline gives CDR1 MGHDK, CDR2 SYGVNS. Trimming removed 3 bases at V and 6 bases at J, with 12 bases between. CDR3 amino acids: CASSEVGVGQPQHF. The DNA for the CDR3 is TGTGCCAGCAGTGAGGTCGGGGTGGGTCAGCCCCAGCATTTT.

V gene TRBV5-1 combines with J gene TRBJ2-2; 12 bases map to TRBD2. The V segment lost 0 bases and the J segment 7 bases; nucleotides outside the gene matches: 4. The CDR3 is 16 amino acids. Per the germline V gene, CDR1 is SGHRS and CDR2 is YFSETQ. CDR3 DNA sequence: TGCGCCAGCAGCTTGGGACTAGCGGGAGACGTCGGGGAGCTGTTTTTT. Translation gives CASSLGLAGDVGELFF.

V and J are TRBV7-2 and TRBJ1-4; no clear D gene. V lost 4 bases to trimming and J lost 0 bases, with 12 bases between them. The CDR3 has 16 amino acids. Germline lookup yields CDR1 SGHTA and CDR2 FQGNSA. The CDR3 sequence is CASSSSQRATNEKLFF. In nucleotides, the CDR3 is TGTGCCAGCAGCTCCTCACAGAGAGCAACTAATGAAAAACTGTTTTTT.

The chain links TRBV4-1 to TRBJ2-3; 12 nucleotides line up with TRBD2. CDR1 MGHRA and CDR2 YSYEKL come from the germline V gene. The junction had 8 bases not matched to a gene; V was cut back by 2 bases and J by 2 bases. The CDR3 sequence is 18 residues long. The CDR3 reads CASSQYRTSGATTDTQYF. The CDR3 DNA reads TGCGCCAGCAGCCAATATAGGACTAGCGGGGCGACCACAGATACGCAGTATTTT.

The chain combines TRBV15 with TRBJ1-1; D gene ambiguous. The CDR3 runs to 13 residues. Between the trimmed V and J ends, which lost 3 bases and 0 bases, there was a span of 5 bases. Germline CDR1 and CDR2: LNHNV and YYDKDF (reference sequence). The CDR3 loop reads CATSSDLNTEAFF. The CDR3 nucleotides read TGTGCCACCAGCAGCGACTTGAACACTGAAGCTTTCTTT.

V gene TRBV19 combines with J gene TRBJ2-3, with 8 bases matching TRBD1. V shed 9 bases, J shed 2 bases, and the junction held 7 bases outside the gene matches. CDR3 length: 14 residues. Germline CDR1 reads LNHDA; CDR2 reads SQIVND (reference sequence). The CDR3 spells CASRQGLSTDTQYF. For the CDR3, the DNA is TGTGCCAGCAGACAGGGGCTCTCCACAGATACGCAGTATTTT. Based on the CDR3 plus reference TRBV19 and TRBJ2-3, the full variable domain is DGGITQSPKYLFRKEGQNVTLSCEQNLNHDAMYWYRQDPGQGLRLIYYSQIVNDFQKGDIAEGYSVSREKKESFPLTVTSAQKNPTAFYLCASRQGLSTDTQYFGPGTRLTVL.